A selection of T cell receptor beta chains follows, all from one sample in a study of T-cell memory formation after mild COVID-19. TCRdb analysed the 5' RACE reads with MiXCR anew, one entry per CDR3 protein. This sample has about 430,000 distinct CDR3 sequences, with approximately 24% found just once. The sample was PBMCs or a T cell subset sorted from them (not recorded which). Every receptor here comes from an adult woman who had mild COVID-19 (a few samples of this study predate the infection). Cell type and time point are not known. Both conserved end residues are part of each CDR3. Each record gives: V gene, J gene, D gene, clone size, CDR3 DNA, CDR3 protein. The D gene is left open where the match is weak. Not all rows give a size; the values are once, few, many and, for expanded clones, a class.

>TRBV6-5|TRBJ2-7|.|.
TGTGCCAGCAGTTACTCGAGCAACTACGAGCAGTACTTC
CASSYSSNYEQYF
>TRBV7-9|TRBJ1-2|.|few
TGTGCCAGCAGCGGCGCGGACCAGGGGCCGCCTTTTTATGGCTACACCTTC
CASSGADQGPPFYGYTF
>TRBV19|TRBJ2-7|.|few
TGTGCCAGTAGTATAGACGGGACACTCTACGAGCAGTACTTC
CASSIDGTLYEQYF
>TRBV18|TRBJ1-1|.|.
TGTGCCAGCTCACCACCGATTACGAGCGCTGAAGCTTTCTTT
CASSPPITSAEAFF
>TRBV6-5|TRBJ2-7|TRBD2|.
TGTGCCAGCAGTTATAGCGGGACTATCGAGGCTTACGAGCAGTACTTC
CASSYSGTIEAYEQYF
>TRBV21-1|TRBJ2-1|.|many
TGTGCCAGCAGCAAAGTCGGGACAGGGAGAAATGAGCAGTTCTTC
CASSKVGTGRNEQFF
>TRBV12-3/TRBV12-4|TRBJ1-2|.|few
TGTGCCAGCAGTCCAAGACAGGTTTATGGCTACACCTTC
CASSPRQVYGYTF
>TRBV18|TRBJ1-1|.|few
TGTGCCAGCTCACAGTCATCCACTGAAGCTTTCTTT
CASSQSSTEAFF
>TRBV4-2|TRBJ2-2|TRBD2|.
TGTGCCAGCAGCCAAGATCCTGGGACTAGCGTCGGTTGGAGGGAGCTGTTTTTT
CASSQDPGTSVGWRELFF
>TRBV27|TRBJ2-7|TRBD1|few
TGTGCCAGCAGTACCGGGACAGGGGACGAGCAGTACTTC
CASSTGTGDEQYF
>TRBV6-5|TRBJ2-7|.|few
TGTGCCAGCACCTCAGGATTATCCTACGAGCAGTACTTC
CASTSGLSYEQYF
>TRBV6-6|TRBJ1-2|.|.
TGTGCCAGCCGTCTCTTCGCCGGATCTAACTATGGCTACACCTTC
CASRLFAGSNYGYTF
>TRBV11-3|TRBJ2-7|.|few
TGTGCCAGCAGCCCCCAACTAGTAACCTACGAGCAGTACTTC
CASSPQLVTYEQYF
>TRBV6-2/TRBV6-3|TRBJ2-7|TRBD2|.
TGTGCCAGCAGATCACTAGCGGGGATCTACGAGCAGTACTTC
CASRSLAGIYEQYF
>TRBV5-1|TRBJ1-2|TRBD1|.
TGCGCCAGCAGCTCCGATCGGGACAGCTATTACTATGGCTACACCTTC
CASSSDRDSYYYGYTF
>TRBV2|TRBJ2-5|TRBD2|.
TGTGCCAGCGTGGGGACTAGCCGGGGGACCCAGTACTTC
CASVGTSRGTQYF
>TRBV24-1|TRBJ1-1|.|few
TGTGCCACCAGTGGAAGCGACGGCAACACTGAAGCTTTCTTT
CATSGSDGNTEAFF
>TRBV5-1|TRBJ2-1|TRBD2|.
TGCGCCAGCAGCTGGGGGAGGGCCAGCGATGAGCAGTTCTTC
CASSWGRASDEQFF
>TRBV12-3/TRBV12-4|TRBJ2-1|TRBD2|few
TGTGCCAGCACTTTGGCGGGAGGGCCGCGAAATGAGCAGTTCTTC
CASTLAGGPRNEQFF
>TRBV2|TRBJ2-3|TRBD2|.
TGTGCCAGCAGTGAAGGGGGCGGGAGGACAGATACGCAGTATTTT
CASSEGGGRTDTQYF
>TRBV12-3/TRBV12-4|TRBJ1-1|.|few
TGTGCCAGCGGGAAACCTGGGATGAACACTGAAGCTTTCTTT
CASGKPGMNTEAFF
>TRBV4-3|TRBJ2-7|.|few
TGCGCCAGCAGCCAAGATGATTCGGGGAACGAGCAGTACTTC
CASSQDDSGNEQYF
>TRBV7-8|TRBJ2-3|.|.
TGTGCCAGCAGCTATCTATCGGGCGGAGGCCCCACAGATACGCAGTATTTT
CASSYLSGGGPTDTQYF
>TRBV12-3/TRBV12-4|TRBJ2-5|TRBD2|once
TGTGCCAGCAGTCCTGCACTAGCGGGAGTTGAGACCCAGTACTTC
CASSPALAGVETQYF
>TRBV5-1|TRBJ2-2|TRBD1|.
TGCGCCAGCAGCTTAAGGACAGGGGCGACGAACACCGGGGAGCTGTTTTTT
CASSLRTGATNTGELFF
>TRBV9|TRBJ1-5|.|few
TGTGCCAGCAGCGTAGGAGGGCTGGGGCAGCCCCAGCATTTT
CASSVGGLGQPQHF
>TRBV7-9|TRBJ2-7|.|.
TGTGCCAGCAGCTTTGTTAACCCCGACTACGAGCAGTACTTC
CASSFVNPDYEQYF
>TRBV5-1|TRBJ2-5|.|few
TGCGCCAGCAGCATGGTCACAGGGAGGGAGGAGACCCAGTACTTC
CASSMVTGREETQYF
>TRBV18|TRBJ2-7|.|.
TGTGCCAGCTCACCGAGTCCAGGAAGCTCCTACGAGCAGTACTTC
CASSPSPGSSYEQYF
>TRBV7-2|TRBJ1-1|.|.
TGTGCCAGCAGACGCCCAGCCACTGAAGCTTTCTTT
CASRRPATEAFF
>TRBV12-3/TRBV12-4|TRBJ1-1|.|.
TGTGCCAGCAGTTTAGGGAGCGACACTGAAGATTTCTTT
CASSLGSDTEDFF
>TRBV6-6|TRBJ1-3|.|few
TGTGCCAGCAGTTACTCCCAACTTGGAAACACCATATATTTT
CASSYSQLGNTIYF
>TRBV4-3|TRBJ2-7|.|few
TGCGCCAGCAGCCAAGACGTCAGCGGGACATGGCAGCAGTACTTC
CASSQDVSGTWQQYF
>TRBV29-1|TRBJ2-7|TRBD2|.
TGCAGCGTGCCTAGCGGGAGGGGTTCCTACGAGCAGTACTTC
CSVPSGRGSYEQYF
>TRBV7-9|TRBJ2-3|TRBD2|.
TGTGCCAGCAGCTCTCCATTACTAGCGGGAGTCCCCTCTAGCACAGATACGCAGTATTTT
CASSSPLLAGVPSSTDTQYF
>TRBV6-5|TRBJ2-2|.|few
TGTGCCAGCAGTTACAGGCAGACGAACACCGGGGAGCTGTTTTTT
CASSYRQTNTGELFF
>TRBV4-3|TRBJ2-5|TRBD2|once
TGCGCCAGCAGCGAAGGACTAGCGGGATTAGAGACCCAGTACTTC
CASSEGLAGLETQYF
>TRBV4-1|TRBJ2-1|.|few
TGCGCCAGCAGCCAAGGGTCAGACAATGAGCAGTTCTTC
CASSQGSDNEQFF
>TRBV29-1|TRBJ1-2|TRBD1|few
TGCAGCGTTGATGAGGGGGCCGGGTTCTATGGCTACACCTTC
CSVDEGAGFYGYTF
>TRBV10-3|TRBJ2-1|TRBD2|.
TGTGCCATCAGCTCTAGCGGGGAGCAGTTCTTC
CAISSSGEQFF
>TRBV7-2|TRBJ2-2|TRBD1|few
TGTGCCAGCAGCTTGGACAGGGGGTCCGGGGAGCTGTTTTTT
CASSLDRGSGELFF
>TRBV7-9|TRBJ2-7|.|once
TGTGACAGCAGCTTAGCAAGCGGCGAGCAGTACTTC
CDSSLASGEQYF
>TRBV5-1|TRBJ1-6|.|few
TGCGCCAGCAGCTTGGAGGCCTTAAATTCACCCCTCCACTTT
CASSLEALNSPLHF
>TRBV20-1|TRBJ1-5|.|few
TGCAGTGCTAGAGATCTGACAGCTCCGAATCAGCCCCAGCATTTT
CSARDLTAPNQPQHF
>TRBV7-9|TRBJ2-3|.|.
TGTGCCAGCAGCCCATCCTCTGGCGTTACGCAGTATTTT
CASSPSSGVTQYF
>TRBV2|TRBJ2-1|.|few
TGTGCCAGCGCACAGGGAAATGAGCAGTTCTTC
CASAQGNEQFF
>TRBV5-1|TRBJ2-6|.|.
TGCGCCAGCAGCTTGTATTATAGCTCTGGGGCCAACGTCCTGACTTTC
CASSLYYSSGANVLTF
>TRBV7-9|TRBJ1-1|.|few
TGTGCCAGCAGCAACAGGGTCGCTGAAGCTTTCTTT
CASSNRVAEAFF
>TRBV7-2|TRBJ1-1|.|.
TGTGCCAGCAGTAACCAGGGAAACATGAACACTGAAGCTTTCTTT
CASSNQGNMNTEAFF
>TRBV5-5|TRBJ1-5|.|many
TGTGCCAGCAGCCCCTTGGGAGGGGATTCTAGCAATCAGCCCCAGCATTTT
CASSPLGGDSSNQPQHF
>TRBV29-1|TRBJ2-3|.|.
TGCAGCGCCGGAGGAGTTGACACAGATACGCAGTATTTT
CSAGGVDTDTQYF
>TRBV5-1|TRBJ2-3|TRBD1|.
TGCGCCAGCAGCTTGGCAGACAGGGTTGGAGATACGCAGTATTTT
CASSLADRVGDTQYF
>TRBV6-5|TRBJ2-2|TRBD2|few
TGTGCCAGCAGCGCGACTAGCGCGACCGGGGAGCTGTTTTTT
CASSATSATGELFF
>TRBV5-5|TRBJ2-1|TRBD2|.
TGTGCCAGCAGCTTAGTTTCGCTAGCGGGAGGCGAGGAGCAGTTCTTC
CASSLVSLAGGEEQFF
>TRBV5-1|TRBJ2-3|.|.
TGCGCCAGCAGCTTGACCCCGGGACAAGTTAAGAAGTCAGATACGCAGTATTTT
CASSLTPGQVKKSDTQYF
>TRBV7-9|TRBJ1-2|.|few
TGTGCCAGCAGCTTAGCGTCAAGGCCGTACTATGGCTACACCTTC
CASSLASRPYYGYTF
>TRBV25-1|TRBJ2-5|TRBD1|few
TGTGCCAGCAGTGATCTCCGCATAGGGGACAGGGTGGGGGAGACCCAGTACTTC
CASSDLRIGDRVGETQYF
>TRBV24-1|TRBJ2-1|TRBD2|.
TGTGCCACCAGTGGCCCTCCGGGACTAGAAAGTGAGCAGTTCTTC
CATSGPPGLESEQFF